Included here is one T cell receptor (beta chain) sequence, with context. The data belong to a study of T-cell memory formation after mild COVID-19. TCRdb passed the 5' RACE reads through MiXCR, listing each CDR3 protein once. The sample holds fewer than 350,000 distinct CDR3 sequences, approximately 16% seen once. CDR3 size: 15 residues. The germline gives CDR1 LGHNA, CDR2 YSLEER. The V end was cut by 0 bases, the J end by 11 bases, with 19 bases between. The sequenced sample consisted of PBMCs or a T cell subset sorted from them (not recorded which). The origin of this receptor is a young man who had mild COVID-19 (a few samples of this study predate the infection). Cell type and time point are not known. The V and J genes are TRBV4-3 and TRBJ1-1, with TRBD1 as a possible D gene (5 bases). The CDR3 coding sequence is TGCGCCAGCAGCCAAGAGAGTTGGGGGATGCTAAGGGCTTTCTTT. This gives the protein CASSQESWGMLRAFF.